This T cell receptor (beta chain) stems from a study of long-term antiretroviral therapy in people with HIV. Overall study results and limits: Clones with expansion before ART led the repertoire at all time points. Diversity rose after ART but stayed below transplant donor controls. It was observed that HIV repertoires exhibited narrower CDR3 length ranges than controls.

With respect to this clone: Its antigen is still unknown. The junction and the germline gene differ at one end; a read error may be behind it.

Germline CDR1 SGDLS, CDR2 YYNGEE. This CDR3 is 16 amino acids long. Survey level was the resolution at which the v3.0 immunoSEQ assay ran. Assay used: immunoSEQ multiplex PCR; TCRdb lists only in-frame clones, some missing. The sample consists of about 28,000 clones, around 90% of them appearing once. Inclusion required at least two post-ART and at least one pre-ART PBMC samples. The sample consisted of unsorted PBMCs, taken 1.8 years after starting antiretroviral therapy. The chain links TRBV9 to TRBJ1-2; D is unclear. The sequence derives from a woman younger than 35 with HIV. The CDR3 DNA follows: TGTGCCAGCAGGGTAGGTCCCCAAACGGGAAACTATGGCTACACCTTC. Protein: CASRVGPQTGNYGYTF.